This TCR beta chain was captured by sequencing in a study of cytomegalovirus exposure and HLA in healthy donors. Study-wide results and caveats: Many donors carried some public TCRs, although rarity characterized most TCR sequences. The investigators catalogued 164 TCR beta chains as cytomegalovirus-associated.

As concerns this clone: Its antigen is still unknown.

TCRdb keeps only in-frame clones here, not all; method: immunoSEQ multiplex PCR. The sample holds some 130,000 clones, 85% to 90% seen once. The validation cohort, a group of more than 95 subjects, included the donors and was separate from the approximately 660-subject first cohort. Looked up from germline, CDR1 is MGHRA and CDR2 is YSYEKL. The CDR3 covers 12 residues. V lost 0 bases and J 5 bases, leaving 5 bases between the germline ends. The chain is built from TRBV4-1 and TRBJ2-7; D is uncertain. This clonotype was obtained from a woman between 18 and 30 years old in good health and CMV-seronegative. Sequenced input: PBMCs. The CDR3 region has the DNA TGCGCCAGCAGCCAAGATTTAGACGAGCAGTACTTC. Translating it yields CASSQDLDEQYF.